Described below is a single T cell receptor beta chain sequence and its context. Its specificity is unknown. The record originates from a study of blood T cells in healthy people across ages. V gave up 3 bases and J gave up 5 bases, with 14 bases separating them. This CDR3 is 15 amino acids long. Notes on the study in general: The unknown donor CMV status may have confounded expanded clonotype changes. Older age went with lower TCR beta diversity per million T cells, in a roughly linear way. Comparison with aged donors showed that long-lived donors had more naive CD4+ cells and higher diversity.

Sample-barcoded 5' priming and a J-beta primer mix drove a second PCR of about 7 to 12 cycles. Each cDNA molecule carried a tag from a template-switch adaptor that contained 12 random nucleotides. From the 5' RACE reads, TCRdb called clonotypes with MiXCR, one entry per CDR3 protein. The data contain fewer than 750,000 distinct CDR3 sequences, over 40% of them singletons. The TCR originated in a woman of 80 years or more in good health. Specimen: blood. V gene TRBV12-3 or TRBV12-4 combines with J gene TRBJ2-1; D remains ambiguous. CDR3 nucleotide sequence: TGTGCCAGCAGTTTCGGAGACTGGCACCACAATGAGCAGTTCTTC. Its protein is CASSFGDWHHNEQFF.